This T cell receptor (beta chain) emerged from a study of blood T cell repertoires in COVID-19. Study as a whole: Acute-phase and convalescent COVID-19 samples originated in the United States, Italy and Spain.

Original processing notes: Amplified reference gene primers provided the basis for estimating nucleated cell counts. Repertoires were generated with immunoSEQ multiplex PCR, while TCRdb's copy carries only in-frame clones and drops some. From that table come the V and J calls and clone size; the DNA was used to work out D and trimming. Of roughly 70,000 clones in the sample, about 80% are singletons; the top ten hold around 4.3%. The trim removed 5 bases at V and 7 bases at J, leaving 5 bases unmatched. Germline-derived CDR1 and CDR2 are LNHDA and SQIVND (reference sequence). The CDR3 runs to 14 residues. In this sample, this clone turned up once.

The V and J genes are TRBV19 and TRBJ1-5, with 10 positions matching TRBD1. The sample consisted of peripheral blood. The clonotype was recovered from a woman between 55 and 75 years old with acute or convalescent COVID-19. The CDR3 loop is CASSQTGGGQPQHF. The CDR3 coding sequence is TGTGCCAGTAGTCAGACAGGGGGCGGCCAGCCCCAGCATTTT.